This passage covers 25 T cell receptor beta chains from one sample sequenced in a study of cytomegalovirus exposure and HLA in healthy donors. Using immunoSEQ multiplex PCR, the repertoire was profiled, and TCRdb retains in-frame clones only, with some absent. The data hold about 220,000 clones, with 85% to 95% observed a single time. The specimen sequenced was PBMCs. These receptors were collected from a woman between 18 and 29 years old in good health and CMV-seronegative.

The CDR3 DNA follows: TGTGCCAGCAGCGGGGGGACACTGAACACCGGGGAGCTGTTTTTT. Translated: CASSGGTLNTGELFF. The chain links TRBV27 to TRBJ2-2, with a possible D match to TRBD2 (7 bases). CDR3 size: 15 residues. Trimming cost V 6 bases and J 1 base, with 12 bases left between them. Germline V gene sequence: CDR1 MNHEY, CDR2 SMNVEV (reference sequence).

The chain uses TRBV28 and TRBJ2-7; D perhaps matches TRBD1 (6 bases). Trimming left V 8 bases short and J 3 bases short, with 17 bases between. Germline V gene data show CDR1 as MDHEN and CDR2 as SYDVKM. This CDR3 contains 14 residues. The CDR3 DNA reads as TGTGCCAGCTCCCGTGGACCACAGGGCTACGAGCAGTACTTC. It encodes CASSRGPQGYEQYF.

The J gene is TRBJ2-3, the V gene TRBV27; TRBD2 matches at 8 bases. Germline CDR1 reads MNHEY; CDR2 reads SMNVEV (reference sequence). Losses at the gene ends were 7 bases for V and 0 bases for J; bases not matched to a gene: 9. The CDR3 has 16 residues. The CDR3 DNA sequence: TGTGCCAGCAACCTGGCTAGCGGGCCTAGCACAGATACGCAGTATTTT. As protein: CASNLASGPSTDTQYF.

The V gene is TRBV27, the J gene TRBJ2-2, with 9 nucleotides matching TRBD1. Germline values: CDR1 MNHEY, CDR2 SMNVEV (reference sequence). V lost 6 bases and J lost 6; bases outside the gene matches: 8. The CDR3 covers 15 residues. The CDR3 sequence: CASSLGTGKSGELFF. The CDR3 DNA is TGTGCCAGCAGCCTCGGGACAGGGAAGTCCGGGGAGCTGTTTTTT.

This chain connects TRBV2 to TRBJ1-3; 8 positions match TRBD1. Trimming took 3 bases from V and 5 from J; bases not matched to a gene: 3. The germline V gene encodes CDR1 SNHLY and CDR2 FYNNEI. This CDR3 spans 14 amino acids. For the CDR3, the DNA is TGTGCCAGCAGTGAGAGGACAGGGAGAAACACCATATATTTT. Its translation: CASSERTGRNTIYF.

The V gene is TRBV15, the J gene TRBJ2-5, with 14 bases lining up with TRBD2. V was clipped by 1 base and J by 7 bases; unmatched bases: 11. CDR1 LNHNV and CDR2 YYDKDF come from the germline V gene (reference sequence). The CDR3 length is 18 residues. CDR3 sequence (DNA): TGTGCCACCAGCAGAGGCGGGACTAGCGGGAGTCTCGCAGGGACCCAGTACTTC. Amino acids: CATSRGGTSGSLAGTQYF.

The rearrangement joins TRBV4-1 to TRBJ1-1; tentatively, D is TRBD1 (5 bases). Germline assignment: CDR1 MGHRA and CDR2 YSYEKL. The CDR3 consists of 17 residues. Trimming removed 0 bases at V and 6 bases at J, with 20 bases between. CDR3 nucleotide sequence: TGCGCCAGCAGCCAAGATGGAAGGGACTGGGTGGGGTCTGAAGCTTTCTTT. Protein product: CASSQDGRDWVGSEAFF.

The rearrangement uses TRBV27 and TRBJ2-1, with 7 positions matching TRBD2. Trimming cost V 6 bases and J 4 bases; bases outside gene matches: 12. This CDR3 comprises 16 residues. Per the germline V gene, CDR1 is MNHEY and CDR2 is SMNVEV (reference sequence). CDR3 sequence reads: CASRLGGAGVYNEQFF. CDR3 sequence (DNA): TGTGCCAGCAGGCTGGGAGGGGCGGGAGTTTACAATGAGCAGTTCTTC.

The chain recombines TRBV7-6 with TRBJ1-3; weak D call: TRBD1 (5 bases). CDR1 and CDR2 (germline): SGHVS, FNYEAQ. Trimming pared 7 bases from V and 1 base from J, leaving 11 bases between. The CDR3 runs to 14 residues. The CDR3 sequence is CASKGTRSGNTIYF. The CDR3 coding sequence is TGTGCCAGCAAGGGGACTCGATCTGGAAACACCATATATTTT.

The rearrangement links TRBV15 to TRBJ2-3; D might be TRBD1 (6 bases). From germline, CDR1 is LNHNV and CDR2 YYDKDF (reference sequence). V lost 2 bases to trimming and J lost 5 bases, with 8 bases between them. This CDR3 comprises 13 residues. The CDR3 sequence is CATSRSGVDTQYF. For the CDR3, the DNA is TGTGCCACCAGCAGATCAGGGGTAGATACGCAGTATTTT.

This clone was counted a single time. CDR3 coding DNA: TGTGCCAGCAGCTTAGATGGGTTAGCCAGCCCTAGCACAGATACGCAGTATTTT. It yields the protein CASSLDGLASPSTDTQYF. The genes are TRBV11-2 and TRBJ2-3; D unclear. The V gene lost 0 bases and the J gene lost 0 bases, with 16 bases spanning the gap. There are 18 residues in the CDR3. The V gene's germline CDR1 is SGHAT and CDR2 FQNNGV. The full variable domain, completed using reference TRBV11-2 and TRBJ2-3, is EAGVAQSPRYKIIEKRQSVAFWCNPISGHATLYWYQQILGQGPKLLIQFQNNGVVDDSQLPKDRFSAERLKGVDSTLKIQPAKLEDSAVYLCASSLDGLASPSTDTQYFGPGTRLTVL.

A note on this clone: Other nucleotide sequences from this sample produce the same CDR3. This rearrangement joins TRBV5-1 to TRBJ2-7; TRBD2 is a possible D gene (5 bases). This CDR3 has 14 amino acids. V dropped 0 bases and J dropped 0 bases, with 7 bases sitting between them. Germline CDR1 SGHRS, CDR2 YFSETQ. The CDR3 DNA sequence: TGCGCCAGCAGCTTGGTGGGGAGCTCCTACGAGCAGTACTTC. It translates to CASSLVGSSYEQYF.

The chain combines TRBV11-2 with TRBJ2-1; TRBD1 matches 7 bases. The germline gives CDR1 SGHAT, CDR2 FQNNGV. V trimming: 6 bases; J trimming: 9 bases; junction bases outside the gene matches: 17. This CDR3 has 16 residues. The CDR3 loop reads CASSPGGKGVRGEQFF. CDR3 sequence (DNA): TGTGCCAGCAGTCCAGGGGGAAAAGGGGTTAGAGGTGAGCAGTTCTTC.

The genes are TRBV28 and TRBJ1-5, with a possible D match to TRBD1 (5 bases). Germline assignment: CDR1 MDHEN and CDR2 SYDVKM. V was trimmed by 5 bases and J by 7 bases, leaving 15 bases between them. The CDR3 extends over 14 amino acids. The DNA for the CDR3 is TGTGCCAGCAGTCTTCCAGGGAGGGGACAGCCCCAGCATTTT. It encodes CASSLPGRGQPQHF.

This clone was recorded only once. This chain links TRBV7-9 with TRBJ2-5; TRBD2 agrees at 12 bases. CDR1 SEHNR and CDR2 FQNEAQ come from the germline V gene (reference sequence). The CDR3 spans 16 residues. Unmatched junction bases numbered 9, after V lost 5 bases and J lost 5 bases. The CDR3 nucleotides read TGTGCCAGCAGCCCTAGCGGGAGGGCCCTAGGGGAGACCCAGTACTTC. Protein product: CASSPSGRALGETQYF.

CDR3 residues: CASTRQGRDTEAFF. CDR3 in DNA: TGCGCCAGCACGAGACAGGGACGGGACACTGAAGCTTTCTTT. The chain is built from TRBV5-1 and TRBJ1-1, with 7 bases fitting TRBD1. V lost 6 bases to trimming and J lost 3 bases; unmatched junction nucleotides: 8. The V gene's germline CDR1 is SGHRS and CDR2 YFSETQ. The CDR3 has 14 amino acids.

This sequence joins TRBV25-1 and TRBJ2-5; possible D gene TRBD1, 6 bases. From germline, CDR1 is MGHDK and CDR2 SYGVNS. The CDR3 loop spans 12 amino acids. Trimming stripped 9 bases from V and 2 bases from J, with 10 bases between. CDR3 amino acids: CASAGQQETQYF. The CDR3 nucleotides read TGTGCCAGTGCTGGACAGCAAGAGACCCAGTACTTC. Full variable domain (outside the CDR3, taken from reference TRBV25-1 and TRBJ2-5): EADIYQTPRYLVIGTGKKITLECSQTMGHDKMYWYQQDPGMELHLIHYSYGVNSTEKGDLSSESTVSRIRTEHFPLTLESARPSHTSQYLCASAGQQETQYFGPGTRLLVL.

The gene calls are TRBV30 and TRBJ2-7, with a tentative D call TRBD1 (5 bases). CDR1 and CDR2 (germline): GTSNPN, SVGIG (reference sequence). V was trimmed by 4 bases and J by 3 bases, leaving 10 bases between them. This CDR3 is built from 12 residues. The CDR3 loop reads CAWKDTYYEQYF. CDR3 sequence (DNA): TGTGCCTGGAAGGACACGTACTACGAGCAGTACTTC.

The V call is TRBV18, the J call TRBJ2-7; D might be TRBD2 (5 bases). Between the trimmed V and J ends, which lost 5 bases and 0 bases, there was a span of 8 bases. Germline CDR1 and CDR2: KGHSH and LQKENI. The CDR3 is 13 residues long. CDR3 nucleotide sequence: TGTGCCAGCTCAAACAGCGGCTCCTACGAGCAGTACTTC. This codes for CASSNSGSYEQYF.

The chain links TRBV11-3 to TRBJ2-1; 7 bases are a match to TRBD1. The CDR3 sequence is 16 residues long. The V gene end was trimmed by 5 bases and the J gene end by 7 bases; junction bases not matched to a gene: 14. Germline V gives CDR1 SGHNT, CDR2 YENEEA. CDR3: CASSRRQGTEANEQFF. CDR3 nucleotide sequence: TGTGCCAGCAGCCGACGACAGGGTACGGAAGCAAATGAGCAGTTCTTC.

The chain carries TRBV19 and TRBJ1-5, with a weak D call TRBD1 (5 bases). With 1 base removed from V and 8 bases from J, the gap between germline ends came to 15 bases. Germline V gene sequence: CDR1 LNHDA, CDR2 SQIVND (reference sequence). This CDR3 comprises 15 residues. The CDR3 nucleotides are TGTGCCAGTAGTATAGTGGACACATCGGTGGAGCCCCAGCATTTT. Its translation is CASSIVDTSVEPQHF.

CDR3 in amino acids: CASSSNPPAVNTGELFF. In DNA form, the CDR3 reads TGCGCCAGCAGCTCAAACCCGCCAGCGGTGAACACCGGGGAGCTGTTTTTT. The V and J genes are TRBV5-1 and TRBJ2-2; a possible D gene is TRBD2 (5 bases). This CDR3 comprises 17 residues. V gave up 3 bases and J gave up 1 base, with 16 bases separating them. Germline V lookup: CDR1 SGHRS, CDR2 YFSETQ.

This clone was counted once. V and J are TRBV7-2 and TRBJ2-3; TRBD2 agrees at 8 bases. This CDR3 contains 16 residues. The J segment lost 1 base and the V segment lost 2 bases, leaving 5 bases of the junction unmatched. In germline, CDR1 is SGHTA, CDR2 FQGNSA. CDR3 protein: CASSLLSGKGTDTQYF. The CDR3, as DNA: TGTGCCAGCAGCTTACTTAGCGGGAAGGGCACAGATACGCAGTATTTT.

The chain couples TRBV7-6 to TRBJ2-7; possibly TRBD2 for D (6 bases). The length of the CDR3 is 15 residues. Trimming removed 1 base at V and 0 bases at J, with 10 bases between. Germline V lookup: CDR1 SGHVS, CDR2 FNYEAQ. DNA of the CDR3: TGTGCCAGCAGCTTAGGGACTACACTCTCCTACGAGCAGTACTTC. As protein: CASSLGTTLSYEQYF.

The chain has TRBV11-2 and TRBJ1-1; the D gene is possibly TRBD1 (5 bases). CDR1 SGHAT and CDR2 FQNNGV come from the germline V gene. The V gene lost 2 bases and the J gene lost 3 bases, with 7 bases spanning the gap. The CDR3 covers 13 residues. This chain's CDR3 is CASSLWGDTEAFF. As DNA, the CDR3 is TGTGCCAGCAGCTTATGGGGGGACACTGAAGCTTTCTTT.